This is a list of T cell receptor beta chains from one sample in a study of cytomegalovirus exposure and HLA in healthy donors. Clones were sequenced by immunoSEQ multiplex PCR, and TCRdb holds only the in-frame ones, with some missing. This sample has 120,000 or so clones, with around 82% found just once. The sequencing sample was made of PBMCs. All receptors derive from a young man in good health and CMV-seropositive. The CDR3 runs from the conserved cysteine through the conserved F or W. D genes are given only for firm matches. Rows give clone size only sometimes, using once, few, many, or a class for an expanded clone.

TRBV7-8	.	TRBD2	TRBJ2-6	TGTGCCAGCAGCCCCGGGCCGCGGGGGGGGGCCAACGTCCTGACTTTC	CASSPGPRGGANVLTF
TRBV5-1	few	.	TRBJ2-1	TGCGCCAGCAGCTTGGCCAGGGGTCGAAATGAGCAGTTCTTC	CASSLARGRNEQFF
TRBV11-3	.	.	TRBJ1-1	TGTGCCAGCAGCTTGTCAGGGTGGACTGAAGCTTTCTTT	CASSLSGWTEAFF
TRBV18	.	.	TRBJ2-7	TGTGCCAGCTCACCAAATTCCGGGACACAATCCTACGAGCAGTACTTC	CASSPNSGTQSYEQYF
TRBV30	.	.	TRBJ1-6	TGTGCCTGGAGTATCCGGGGGGACTCCTTCTTCCACTTT	CAWSIRGDSFFHF
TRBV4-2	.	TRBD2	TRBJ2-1	TGTGCCAGCAGCCCCCGGGACTACATGTCGAATGAGCAGTTCTTC	CASSPRDYMSNEQFF
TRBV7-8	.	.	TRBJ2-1	TGTGCCAGCAGCTTAACCAGGGACAATGAGCAGTTCTTC	CASSLTRDNEQFF
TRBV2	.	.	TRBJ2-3	TGTGCCAGCAAGAGGGGGTCTTCCACAGATACGCAGTATTTT	CASKRGSSTDTQYF
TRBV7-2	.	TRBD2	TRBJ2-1	TGTGCCAGCAGCTTTACCCCCCTAGCGGACTCCTACAATGAGCAGTTCTTC	CASSFTPLADSYNEQFF
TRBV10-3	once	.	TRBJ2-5	TGTGCCATCAGTGATCCTCGGCAGGGCCAAGAGACCCAGTACTTC	CAISDPRQGQETQYF
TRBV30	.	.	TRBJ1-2	TGTGCCTGGAGCGCGCCAGGGGCCCATGGCTACACCTTC	CAWSAPGAHGYTF
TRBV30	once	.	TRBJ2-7	TGTGCCTGGAGTGCGGACACGTTCAAGCAGTACTTC	CAWSADTFKQYF
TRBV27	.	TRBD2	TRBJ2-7	TGTGCCAGCACGGGAGTCGGGACTAGCGAGCAGTACTTC	CASTGVGTSEQYF
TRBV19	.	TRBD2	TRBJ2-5	TGTGCCAGTAGTGGGGGACTAGCGGGAGTTGAGACCCAGTACTTC	CASSGGLAGVETQYF
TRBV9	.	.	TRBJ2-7	TGTGCCAGCAGCGTAAGGGAGGAAACCTACGAGCAGTACTTC	CASSVREETYEQYF
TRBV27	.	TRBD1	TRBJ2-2	TGTGCCAGCACCCTCAACAAGGGACAGGGATACACCGGGGAGCTGTTTTTT	CASTLNKGQGYTGELFF
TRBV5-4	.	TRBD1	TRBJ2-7	TGTGCCAGCAGCGGAGACAGGGGTTTATCCTACGAGCAGTACTTC	CASSGDRGLSYEQYF
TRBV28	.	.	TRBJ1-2	TGTGCCAGCAGTTTAAAGGGGAGGAGAGGCTACACCTTC	CASSLKGRRGYTF
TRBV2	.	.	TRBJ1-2	TGTGCCAGCAGTCTTACACAGGCAAACTATGGCTACACCTTC	CASSLTQANYGYTF
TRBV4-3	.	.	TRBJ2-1	TGCGCCAGCAGCCATCTCGGCACTAGCCGGACCTACAATGAGCAGTTCTTC	CASSHLGTSRTYNEQFF
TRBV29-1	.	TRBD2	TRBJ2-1	TGCAGCGTAGCGAGCGGGAGTACCTACAATGAGCAGTTCTTC	CSVASGSTYNEQFF
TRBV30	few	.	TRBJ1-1	TGTGCCTTGTCGACAGGCTACAACACTGAAGCTTTCTTT	CALSTGYNTEAFF
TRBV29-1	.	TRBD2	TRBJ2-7	TGCAGCGTTGAACCTTTGGGGGGGTTGGGCGAGCAGTACTTC	CSVEPLGGLGEQYF
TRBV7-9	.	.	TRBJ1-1	TGTGCCAGCAGCCCAAAAACTGGGGGCTACACTGAAGCTTTCTTT	CASSPKTGGYTEAFF
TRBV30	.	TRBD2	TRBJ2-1	TGTGCCTGGGGGGGGGTGGGCGGGAGCTACAATGAGCAGTTCTTC	CAWGGVGGSYNEQFF
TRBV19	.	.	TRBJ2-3	TGTGCCAGTAGTATGACGGGAGCTACGCAGTATTTT	CASSMTGATQYF
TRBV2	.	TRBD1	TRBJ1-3	TGTGCCAGCAGAGCGGGACAGGGGCCTGGAAACACCATATATTTT	CASRAGQGPGNTIYF
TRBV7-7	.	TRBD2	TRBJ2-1	TGTGCCAGCAGCACTACTATCAGCGGGAGTTACAATGAGCAGTTCTTC	CASSTTISGSYNEQFF
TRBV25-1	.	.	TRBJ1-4	TGTGCCAGCAGTGACGAGGGAGTTGAAAAACTGTTTTTT	CASSDEGVEKLFF
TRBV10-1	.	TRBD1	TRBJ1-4	TGCGCCAGCAGTCTCCCCCGGACAGGGCTCACTAATGAAAAACTGTTTTTT	CASSLPRTGLTNEKLFF
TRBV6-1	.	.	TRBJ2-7	TGTGCCAGCAGTAAGAGGGAGCGCGACTACGAGCAGTACTTC	CASSKRERDYEQYF
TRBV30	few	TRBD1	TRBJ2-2	TGTGCCTGGAGTGGGACAGGAAACACCGGGGAGCTGTTTTTT	CAWSGTGNTGELFF
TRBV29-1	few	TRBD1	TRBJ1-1	TGCAGCGTTGCTCCCCGCGGACAGGGTGAAGCTTTCTTT	CSVAPRGQGEAFF
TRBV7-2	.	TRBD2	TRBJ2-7	TGTGCCAGCAGCCCCCGACTAGCGGGAAGGGGCGAGCAGTACTTC	CASSPRLAGRGEQYF
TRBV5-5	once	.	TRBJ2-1	TGTGCCAGTGGGGCCGATACCCACAATGAGCAGTTCTTC	CASGADTHNEQFF
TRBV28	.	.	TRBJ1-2	TGTGCCAGCAGTTTAATGGCAGTTACTAACTATGGCTACACCTTC	CASSLMAVTNYGYTF
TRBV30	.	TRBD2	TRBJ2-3	TGTGCCTGGAGTTTTAGCGGGAGACACACTAGCACAGATACGCAGTATTTT	CAWSFSGRHTSTDTQYF
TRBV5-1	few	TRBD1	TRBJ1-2	TGCGCCAGCAGCTCTCTCACAGGGGTTTATGGCTACACCTTC	CASSSLTGVYGYTF
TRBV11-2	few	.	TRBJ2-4	TGTGCCAGCGGGGAGAGCGGACAAAACATTCAGTACTTC	CASGESGQNIQYF
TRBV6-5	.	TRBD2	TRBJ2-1	TGTGCCAGCAGTACTAGCGGGATGGCGGGTAACGAGCAGTTCTTC	CASSTSGMAGNEQFF